Listed below are T cell receptor beta chains from one sample, sequenced in a study of beta chain features in type 1 diabetes. Repertoires were generated with immunoSEQ multiplex PCR, while TCRdb's copy carries only in-frame clones and drops some. This table has 150,000 to 200,000 clones, approximately 62% appearing once. Specimen: naive CD4+ T cells from blood. The receptors were sampled from a young man with type 1 diabetes. Both conserved end residues are part of each CDR3. A D gene is named only where the DNA matches it firmly. Some rows mark clone size as missing; the rest say once, few, many or name a class of expanded clone.

TGTGCCAGCAGCCGTGGACTAGCGGGGGTGAGGACGGAGACCCAGTACTTC	CASSRGLAGVRTETQYF	TRBD2	-	TRBJ2-5	TRBV7-2	17
TGTGCCAGCAGCCAAGAATGGATGGGGGAGACCCAGTACTTC	CASSQEWMGETQYF	-	-	TRBJ2-5	TRBV4-2	14
TGTGCCTGGAGTGTACAGGGAGATTTGCGTGAAAAACTGTTTTTT	CAWSVQGDLREKLFF	-	-	TRBJ1-4	TRBV30	15
TGTGCCAGCAGCTTAAGTCCGGTTAGCGGGACCCAGACGTTCTTC	CASSLSPVSGTQTFF	TRBD2	-	TRBJ2-1	TRBV7-2	15
TGTGCCAGCGGGACAGGAGGCTACGAGCAGTACTTC	CASGTGGYEQYF	TRBD1	once	TRBJ2-7	TRBV6-6	12
TGTGCCTGGGCCCCGCTCCTGGCTAGCTCCTACGAGCAGTACTTC	CAWAPLLASSYEQYF	-	-	TRBJ2-7	TRBV30	15
TGTGCCAGCAGTTACTCCTTCCAGGGTAACGCGCACACCATATATTTT	CASSYSFQGNAHTIYF	-	-	TRBJ1-3	TRBV6-5	16
TGTGCCTGGAGTGGGAACTATGGCTACACCTTC	CAWSGNYGYTF	-	few	TRBJ1-2	TRBV30	11
TGTGCCAGCAGCCAAGCTAGCGGGCCCCGACGGACCTTC	CASSQASGPRRTF	-	-	TRBJ1-2	TRBV14	13
TGCGCCAGCAGTGACCAGGGGTTAGATACGCAGTATTTT	CASSDQGLDTQYF	-	-	TRBJ2-3	TRBV10-2	13
TGTGCCAGCAGTAGGACAGGGGCTGAAACCTACGAGCAGTACTTC	CASSRTGAETYEQYF	TRBD1	few	TRBJ2-7	TRBV25-1	15
TGTGCCAGCAGCCAAGAGAAGGACTACAATGAGCAGTTCTTC	CASSQEKDYNEQFF	-	-	TRBJ2-1	TRBV4-2	14
TGTGCCAGCAGCTCCCACACTGAAGCTTTCTTT	CASSSHTEAFF	-	-	TRBJ1-1	TRBV7-2	11